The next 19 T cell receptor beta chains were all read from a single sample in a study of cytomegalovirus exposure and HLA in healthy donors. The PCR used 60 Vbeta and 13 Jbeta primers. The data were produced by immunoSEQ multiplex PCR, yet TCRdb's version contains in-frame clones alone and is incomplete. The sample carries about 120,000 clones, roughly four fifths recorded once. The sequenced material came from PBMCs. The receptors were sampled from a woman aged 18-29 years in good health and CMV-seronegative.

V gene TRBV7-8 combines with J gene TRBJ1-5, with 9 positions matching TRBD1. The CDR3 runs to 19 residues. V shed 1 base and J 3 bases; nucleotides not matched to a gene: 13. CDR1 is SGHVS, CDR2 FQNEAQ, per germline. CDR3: CASSLVAGWTGAFNQPQHF. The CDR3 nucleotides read TGTGCCAGCAGCTTAGTAGCGGGGTGGACAGGGGCCTTCAATCAGCCCCAGCATTTT. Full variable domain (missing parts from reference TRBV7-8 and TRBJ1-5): GAGVSQSPRYKVAKRGQDVALRCDPISGHVSLFWYQQALGQGPEFLTYFQNEAQLDKSGLPSDRFFAERPEGSVSTLKIQRTQQEDSAVYLCASSLVAGWTGAFNQPQHFGDGTRLSIL.

CDR3 nucleotide sequence: TGTGCCAGCAGTGGGACAGGGCGCAATCAGCCCCAGCATTTT. It specifies CASSGTGRNQPQHF. The V and J genes are TRBV25-1 and TRBJ1-5; the match to TRBD1 covers 8 bases. The CDR3 totals 14 residues. Per the germline V gene, CDR1 is MGHDK and CDR2 is SYGVNS. The ends lost 4 bases at V and 2 bases at J; junction bases unmatched: 1.

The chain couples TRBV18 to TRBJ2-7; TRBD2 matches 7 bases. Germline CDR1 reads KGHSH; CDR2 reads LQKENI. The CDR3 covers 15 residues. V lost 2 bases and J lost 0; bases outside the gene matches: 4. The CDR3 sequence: CASSPSGASSYEQYF. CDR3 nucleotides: TGTGCCAGCTCACCAAGCGGGGCGAGCTCCTACGAGCAGTACTTC.

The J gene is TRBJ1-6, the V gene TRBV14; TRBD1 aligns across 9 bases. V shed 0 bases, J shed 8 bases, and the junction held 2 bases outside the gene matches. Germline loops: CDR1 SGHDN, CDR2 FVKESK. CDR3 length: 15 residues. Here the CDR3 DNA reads TGTGCCAGCAGCCAAGAAAGGACAGGGGATTCACCCCTCCACTTT. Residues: CASSQERTGDSPLHF.

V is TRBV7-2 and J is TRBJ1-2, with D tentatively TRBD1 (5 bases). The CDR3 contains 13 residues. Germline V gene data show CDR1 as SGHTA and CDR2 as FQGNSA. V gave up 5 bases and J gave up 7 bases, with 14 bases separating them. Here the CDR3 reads CASSRTGGSGYTF. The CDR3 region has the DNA TGTGCCAGCAGCCGTACGGGGGGTAGTGGCTACACCTTC.

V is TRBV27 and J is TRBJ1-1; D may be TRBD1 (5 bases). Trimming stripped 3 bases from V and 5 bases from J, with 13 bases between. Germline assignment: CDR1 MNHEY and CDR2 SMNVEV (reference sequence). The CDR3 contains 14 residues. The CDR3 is CASSFGMGQTEAFF. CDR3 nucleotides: TGTGCCAGCAGTTTTGGGATGGGGCAAACTGAAGCTTTCTTT.

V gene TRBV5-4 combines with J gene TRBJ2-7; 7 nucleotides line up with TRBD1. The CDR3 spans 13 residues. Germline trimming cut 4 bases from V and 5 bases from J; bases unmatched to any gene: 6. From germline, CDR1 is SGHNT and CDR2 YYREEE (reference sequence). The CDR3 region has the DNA TGTGCCAGCAGCCCCTGGGACAGCGACGAGCAGTACTTC. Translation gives CASSPWDSDEQYF.

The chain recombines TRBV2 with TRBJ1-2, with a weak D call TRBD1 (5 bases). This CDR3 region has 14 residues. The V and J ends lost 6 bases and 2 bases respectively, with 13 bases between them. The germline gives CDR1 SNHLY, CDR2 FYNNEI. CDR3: CASRGGTANYGYTF. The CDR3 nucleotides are TGTGCCAGCAGGGGCGGGACGGCGAACTATGGCTACACCTTC.

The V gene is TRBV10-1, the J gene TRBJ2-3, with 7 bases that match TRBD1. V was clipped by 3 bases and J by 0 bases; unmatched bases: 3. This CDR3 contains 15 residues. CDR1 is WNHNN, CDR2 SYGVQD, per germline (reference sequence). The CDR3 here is CASSDEGASTDTQYF. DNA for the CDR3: TGCGCCAGCAGTGATGAGGGGGCTAGCACAGATACGCAGTATTTT.

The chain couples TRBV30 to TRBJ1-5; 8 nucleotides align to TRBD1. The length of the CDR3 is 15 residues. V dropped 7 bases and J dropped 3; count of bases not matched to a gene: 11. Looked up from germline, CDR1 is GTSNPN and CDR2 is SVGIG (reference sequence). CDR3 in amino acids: CASSGQDLSNQPQHF. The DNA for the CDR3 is TGTGCCTCCTCGGGACAGGACCTTTCCAATCAGCCCCAGCATTTT.

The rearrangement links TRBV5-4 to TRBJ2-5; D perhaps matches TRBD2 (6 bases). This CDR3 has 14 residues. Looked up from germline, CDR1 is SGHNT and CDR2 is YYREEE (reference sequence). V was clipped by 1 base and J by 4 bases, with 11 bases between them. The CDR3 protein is CASSLLGRGETQYF. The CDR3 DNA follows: TGTGCCAGCAGCTTGCTGGGGCGGGGAGAGACCCAGTACTTC.

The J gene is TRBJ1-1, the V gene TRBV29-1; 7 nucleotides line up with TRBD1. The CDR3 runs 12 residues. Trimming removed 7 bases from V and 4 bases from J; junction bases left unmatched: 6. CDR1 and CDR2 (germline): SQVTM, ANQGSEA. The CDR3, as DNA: TGCAGCGCCGGACAGGAGAGCACTGAAGCTTTCTTT. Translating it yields CSAGQESTEAFF.

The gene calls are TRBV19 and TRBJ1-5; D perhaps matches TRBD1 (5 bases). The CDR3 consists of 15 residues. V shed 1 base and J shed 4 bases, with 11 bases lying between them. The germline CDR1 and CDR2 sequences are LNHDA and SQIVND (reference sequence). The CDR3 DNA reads TGTGCCAGTAGTATAGGGGAAGGGGTGAATCAGCCCCAGCATTTT. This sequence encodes CASSIGEGVNQPQHF.

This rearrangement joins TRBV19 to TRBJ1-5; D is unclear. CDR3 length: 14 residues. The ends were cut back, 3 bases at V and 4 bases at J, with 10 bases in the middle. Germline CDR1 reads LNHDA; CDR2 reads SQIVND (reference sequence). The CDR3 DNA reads TGTGCCAGTAGTATGACGGCGGAGAATCAGCCCCAGCATTTT. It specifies CASSMTAENQPQHF.

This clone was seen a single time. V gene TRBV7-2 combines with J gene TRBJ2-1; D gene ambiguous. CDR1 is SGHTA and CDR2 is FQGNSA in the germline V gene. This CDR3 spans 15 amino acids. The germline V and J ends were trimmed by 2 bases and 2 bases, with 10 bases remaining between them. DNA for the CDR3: TGTGCCAGCAGCTTACTGGGCGTCCCCTACAATGAGCAGTTCTTC. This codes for CASSLLGVPYNEQFF.

DNA of the CDR3: TGCGCCAGCAGCCCCTCGGGAGGCGAGAATGAGCAGTTCTTC. This gives the protein CASSPSGGENEQFF. The rearrangement joins TRBV5-1 to TRBJ2-1; 7 positions agree with TRBD2. This CDR3 is built from 14 residues. Germline CDR1 reads SGHRS; CDR2 reads YFSETQ. The V gene end was trimmed by 4 bases and the J gene end by 7 bases; junction bases not matched to a gene: 8.

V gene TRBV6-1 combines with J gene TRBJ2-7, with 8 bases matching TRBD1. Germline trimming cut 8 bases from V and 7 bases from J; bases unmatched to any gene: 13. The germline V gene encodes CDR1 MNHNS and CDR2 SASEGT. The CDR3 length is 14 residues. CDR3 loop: CASETDRGMGEQYF. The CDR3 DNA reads TGTGCCAGCGAAACCGACAGGGGAATGGGGGAGCAGTACTTC.

The CDR3 protein is CASRGELGQGFTGELFF. The CDR3 DNA follows: TGTGCCAGCAGGGGTGAGCTGGGACAGGGGTTCACCGGGGAGCTGTTTTTT. The chain combines TRBV11-2 with TRBJ2-2, with 10 bases lining up with TRBD1. Per the germline V gene, CDR1 is SGHAT and CDR2 is FQNNGV. The CDR3 sequence is 17 residues long. Germline trimming cut 6 bases from V and 4 bases from J; bases unmatched to any gene: 11.

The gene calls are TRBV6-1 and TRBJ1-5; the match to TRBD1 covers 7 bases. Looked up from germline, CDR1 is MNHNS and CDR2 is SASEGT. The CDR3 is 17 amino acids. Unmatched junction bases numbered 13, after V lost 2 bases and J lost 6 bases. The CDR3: CASSERELGQVGQPQHF. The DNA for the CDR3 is TGTGCCAGCAGTGAAAGGGAACTAGGACAGGTTGGTCAGCCCCAGCATTTT.